This T cell receptor beta chain was found in a study of blood T cell repertoires in COVID-19. About the study: Acute and convalescent COVID-19 samples came from the United States, Italy and Spain. PBMCs, B-cell-depleted T cells, or T cells were the source of the cDNA or gDNA that made up the material.

Trimming took 5 bases from V and 3 from J, leaving 17 bases between them. This CDR3 is built from 14 residues. Germline V gene sequence: CDR1 GTSNPN, CDR2 SVGIG (reference sequence). In the authors' workflow: Nucleated cell number was recorded as an estimate derived from reference gene primer amplification. Clones were read by immunoSEQ multiplex PCR, and TCRdb kept only the in-frame ones, dropping some. V and J calls and clone size are copied from that table; D and trimming were computed from the DNA. The data contain about 280,000 clones, 70% to 90% of them seen just once; the ten biggest clones take up 5.1%.

This TCR came from a man aged 50 or older with active or convalescent COVID-19. Sequencing used peripheral blood. The rearrangement uses TRBV30 and TRBJ2-7, with a tentative D call TRBD2 (7 bases). This CDR3 reads CAWGWGGAVYEQYF. CDR3 DNA: TGTGCCTGGGGCTGGGGGGGGGCCGTCTACGAGCAGTACTTC.